The 14 T cell receptor beta chains given below trace back to one sample, sequenced in a study of blood T cells in healthy people across ages. The second PCR ran about 6 to 12 cycles with a sample-barcoded 5' primer and J-beta primers. TCRdb ran MiXCR on the 5' RACE reads and lists one entry per CDR3 protein. The data hold roughly 900,000 distinct CDR3 sequences, with approximately 49% observed a single time. Specimen: blood. The receptors shown here come from a man aged 25 to 40 in good health.

This rearrangement joins TRBV7-2 to TRBJ1-2, with D possibly being TRBD1 (6 bases). CDR1 and CDR2 from the germline V gene are SGHTA and FQGNSA. The CDR3 runs 17 residues. The V gene lost 4 bases and the J gene lost 5 bases, with 23 bases spanning the gap. The CDR3 sequence is CASSSTSTGTRSYGYTF. The CDR3 DNA follows: TGTGCCAGCAGCTCCACATCAACCGGGACAAGGAGTTATGGCTACACCTTC.

The V and J genes are TRBV27 and TRBJ1-5; perhaps TRBD1 as D (5 bases). Germline CDR1 and CDR2: MNHEY and SMNVEV (reference sequence). With 0 bases removed from V and 3 bases from J, the gap between germline ends came to 9 bases. The CDR3 is 15 amino acids. CDR3 nucleotides: TGTGCCAGCAGTTTATCCAGGGAGACCAATCAGCCCCAGCATTTT. The encoded protein is CASSLSRETNQPQHF.

The V gene is TRBV6-5, the J gene TRBJ2-1; 7 nucleotides line up with TRBD1. V trimming: 2 bases; J trimming: 2 bases; junction bases outside the gene matches: 6. The CDR3 loop spans 16 amino acids. Germline V gene lookup returns CDR1 MNHEY and CDR2 SVGAGI. CDR3 amino acids: CASSYRDSRPYNEQFF. CDR3 bases: TGTGCCAGCAGTTACAGGGACAGCAGACCCTACAATGAGCAGTTCTTC.

The V gene is TRBV7-9, the J gene TRBJ1-2, with TRBD1 as a possible D gene (6 bases). This CDR3 is 15 amino acids long. Trimming shortened V by 5 bases and J by 7 bases, and 20 bases separated the two germline ends. Germline assignment: CDR1 SEHNR and CDR2 FQNEAQ (reference sequence). CDR3 region: CASSPPGAVDCGYTF. For the CDR3, the DNA is TGTGCCAGCAGCCCCCCGGGGGCAGTGGACTGTGGCTACACCTTC.

This chain uses TRBV7-9 with TRBJ1-1; the D is unclear. CDR1 is SEHNR and CDR2 is FQNEAQ in the germline V gene (reference sequence). Trimming took 1 base from V and 3 from J, leaving 12 bases between them. There are 15 residues in the CDR3. CDR3 sequence (DNA): TGTGCCAGCAGCTTAGGTTACGGTCGTGACACTGAAGCTTTCTTT. Translated, it gives CASSLGYGRDTEAFF.

This chain uses TRBV20-1 with TRBJ1-2, with 7 bases aligning to TRBD1. This CDR3 is built from 13 residues. The ends lost 4 bases at V and 5 bases at J; junction bases unmatched: 7. The germline gives CDR1 DFQATT, CDR2 SNEGSKA (reference sequence). The CDR3 coding sequence is TGCAGTGCTAAGGAGGGGGCCCGTTATGGCTACACCTTC. Amino acid sequence: CSAKEGARYGYTF.

In this sample, this clonotype turned up once. The J gene is TRBJ1-2, the V gene TRBV25-1; no firm D call. The CDR3 runs 14 residues. CDR1 and CDR2 (germline): MGHDK, SYGVNS. Between the trimmed V and J ends, which lost 6 bases and 8 bases, there was a span of 19 bases. The CDR3 loop reads CASSEAGSGRGYTF. The CDR3 DNA follows: TGTGCCAGCAGCGAGGCCGGTTCCGGGCGCGGCTACACCTTC.

This clonotype turned up a few times. DNA for the CDR3: TGTGCCAGCAGCGTAGGCAAGACCGAAGAGACCCAGTACTTC. Translation gives CASSVGKTEETQYF. The chain has TRBV9 and TRBJ2-5, with unresolved D. The CDR3 spans 14 residues. CDR1 is SGDLS, CDR2 YYNGEE, per germline. V dropped 0 bases and J dropped 3 bases, with 9 bases sitting between them.

CDR3 DNA: TGTGCCAGCAGTGTCATGGGACAAGAGACCCAGTACTTC. Protein sequence: CASSVMGQETQYF. The chain is built from TRBV25-1 and TRBJ2-5; D ambiguous. The CDR3 totals 13 residues. V lost 4 bases and J lost 2, with 8 bases in between. CDR1 MGHDK and CDR2 SYGVNS come from the germline V gene.

The chain has TRBV18 and TRBJ2-3; D possibly matches TRBD1 or TRBD2 (5 bases each). The V end lost 4 bases, the J end lost 2 bases, and 10 bases lay between the germline ends. The CDR3 length is 14 residues. Germline V gives CDR1 KGHSH, CDR2 LQKENI. This chain's CDR3 is CASSRGPNTDTQYF. The CDR3 nucleotides are TGTGCCAGCTCACGGGGACCGAACACAGATACGCAGTATTTT.

The rearrangement links TRBV7-2 to TRBJ2-7; D not resolved. CDR3 length: 15 amino acids. V was shortened by 5 bases and J by 0 bases, with 14 bases between the two germline ends. The germline V gene has CDR1 SGHTA and CDR2 FQGNSA. Here the CDR3 DNA reads TGTGCCAGCAGCACCAACGCAGGTAGCTCCTACGAGCAGTACTTC. Amino acid sequence: CASSTNAGSSYEQYF.

This clonotype was observed a handful of times. The chain links TRBV24-1 to TRBJ2-1; 9 nucleotides match TRBD2. Germline trimming cut 9 bases from V and 7 bases from J; bases unmatched to any gene: 6. The germline CDR1 and CDR2 sequences are KGHDR and SFDVKD. The CDR3 consists of 13 residues. The CDR3 protein is CATGGGASNEQFF. Written as DNA, the CDR3 is TGTGCCACCGGCGGGGGGGCGAGTAATGAGCAGTTCTTC.

CDR3 sequence reads: CASSPLDRVYSGANVLTF. CDR3 nucleotides: TGCGCCAGCAGCCCCCTGGATAGAGTTTACTCTGGGGCCAACGTCCTGACTTTC. The chain joins TRBV4-1 to TRBJ2-6; no reliable D call. Germline CDR1 and CDR2: MGHRA and YSYEKL. The V end was cut by 4 bases, the J end by 0 bases, with 16 bases between. The CDR3 runs 18 residues.

The gene calls are TRBV6-5 and TRBJ2-1; possibly TRBD1 or TRBD2 for D (7 bases each). V was pared by 4 bases and J by 5 bases, with 15 bases between. Germline-derived CDR1 and CDR2 are MNHEY and SVGAGI. The CDR3 covers 15 residues. CDR3 nucleotide sequence: TGTGCCAGCAGTTCAGGGGGGGTAATACACAATGAGCAGTTCTTC. It is translated as CASSSGGVIHNEQFF.